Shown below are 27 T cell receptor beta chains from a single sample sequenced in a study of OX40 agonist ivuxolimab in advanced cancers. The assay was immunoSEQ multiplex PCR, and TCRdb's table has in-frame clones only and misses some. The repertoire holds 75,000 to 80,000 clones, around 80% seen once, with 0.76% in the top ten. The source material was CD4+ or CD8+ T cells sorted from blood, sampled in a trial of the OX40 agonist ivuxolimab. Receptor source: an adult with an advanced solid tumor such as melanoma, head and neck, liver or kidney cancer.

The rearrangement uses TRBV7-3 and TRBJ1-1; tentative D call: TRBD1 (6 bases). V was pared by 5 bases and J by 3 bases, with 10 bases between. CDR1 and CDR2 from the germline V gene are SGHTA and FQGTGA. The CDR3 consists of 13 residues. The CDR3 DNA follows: TGTGCCAGCAGCCAACAGGGTGACACTGAAGCTTTCTTT. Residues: CASSQQGDTEAFF.

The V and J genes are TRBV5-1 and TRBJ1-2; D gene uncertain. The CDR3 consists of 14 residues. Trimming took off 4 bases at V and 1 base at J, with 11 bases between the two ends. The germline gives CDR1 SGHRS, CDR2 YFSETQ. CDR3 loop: CASSTDGLNYGYTF. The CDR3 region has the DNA TGCGCCAGCAGCACGGACGGACTTAACTATGGCTACACCTTC.

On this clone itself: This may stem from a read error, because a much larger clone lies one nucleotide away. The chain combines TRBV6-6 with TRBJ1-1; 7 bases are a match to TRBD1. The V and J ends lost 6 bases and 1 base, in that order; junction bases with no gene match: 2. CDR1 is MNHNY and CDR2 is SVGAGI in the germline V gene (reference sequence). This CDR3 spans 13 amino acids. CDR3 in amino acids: CASSRQGNTEAFF. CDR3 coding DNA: TGTGCCAGCAGCCGACAGGGGAACACTGAAGCTTTCTTT.

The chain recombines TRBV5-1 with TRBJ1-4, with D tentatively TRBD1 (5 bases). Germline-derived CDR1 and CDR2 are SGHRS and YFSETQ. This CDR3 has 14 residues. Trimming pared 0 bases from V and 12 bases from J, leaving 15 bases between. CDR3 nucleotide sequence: TGCGCCAGCAGCTTGGATACGGGGCCTTCGGAACTGTTTTTT. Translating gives CASSLDTGPSELFF.

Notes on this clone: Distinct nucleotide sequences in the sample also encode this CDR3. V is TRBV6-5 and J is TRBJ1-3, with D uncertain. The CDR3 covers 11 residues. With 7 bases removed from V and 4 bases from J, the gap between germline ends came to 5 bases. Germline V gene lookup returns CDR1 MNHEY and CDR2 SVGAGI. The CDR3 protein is CASIRGNTIYF. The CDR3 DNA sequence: TGTGCCAGCATTCGCGGAAACACCATATATTTT.

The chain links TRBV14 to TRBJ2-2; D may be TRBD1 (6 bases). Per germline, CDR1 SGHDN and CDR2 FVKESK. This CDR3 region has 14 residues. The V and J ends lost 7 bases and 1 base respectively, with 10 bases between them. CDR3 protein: CASKTGVNTGELFF. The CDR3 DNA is TGTGCCAGCAAGACAGGAGTGAACACCGGGGAGCTGTTTTTT.

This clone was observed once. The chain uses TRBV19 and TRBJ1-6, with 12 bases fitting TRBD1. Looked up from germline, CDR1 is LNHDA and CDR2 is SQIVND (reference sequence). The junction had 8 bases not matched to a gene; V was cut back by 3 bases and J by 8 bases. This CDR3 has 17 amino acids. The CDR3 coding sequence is TGTGCCAGTAGTATCCCCCCAAGGGACAGGGGGCATTCACCCCTCCACTTT. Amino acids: CASSIPPRDRGHSPLHF. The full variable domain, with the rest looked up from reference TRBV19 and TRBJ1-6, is DGGITQSPKYLFRKEGQNVTLSCEQNLNHDAMYWYRQDPGQGLRLIYYSQIVNDFQKGDIAEGYSVSREKKESFPLTVTSAQKNPTAFYLCASSIPPRDRGHSPLHFGNGTRLTVT.

The CDR3 nucleotides read TGTGCCAGCAGTCCGGTAAGGTGGCCCCAGCATTTT. Residues: CASSPVRWPQHF. V usage is TRBV28 and J usage is TRBJ1-5; D gene ambiguous. Germline-derived CDR1 and CDR2 are MDHEN and SYDVKM. V dropped 5 bases and J dropped 9 bases, with 11 bases sitting between them. The CDR3 length is 12 residues.

The CDR3, as DNA: TGTGCCATCAGTGAAACTAGCGGGAGAACTGAGCAGTTCTTC. This gives the protein CAISETSGRTEQFF. The V gene is TRBV10-3, the J gene TRBJ2-1; 11 positions agree with TRBD2. The J segment lost 9 bases and the V segment lost 3 bases, leaving 4 bases of the junction unmatched. CDR3 length: 14 amino acids. Germline assignment: CDR1 ENHRY and CDR2 SYGVKD.

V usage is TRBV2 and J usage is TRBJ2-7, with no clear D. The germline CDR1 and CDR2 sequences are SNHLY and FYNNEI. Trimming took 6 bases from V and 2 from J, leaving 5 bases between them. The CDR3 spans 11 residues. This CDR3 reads CASRETYEQYF. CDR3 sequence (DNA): TGTGCCAGCAGGGAGACCTACGAGCAGTACTTC.

The CDR3 is CASTSISGGNQPQHF. The CDR3 nucleotides are TGTGCCAGTACCTCAATCAGTGGGGGGAATCAGCCCCAGCATTTT. The gene calls are TRBV19 and TRBJ1-5; D may be TRBD1 (5 bases). Trimming left V 7 bases short and J 4 bases short, with 17 bases between. Germline lookup yields CDR1 LNHDA and CDR2 SQIVND (reference sequence). The CDR3 spans 15 residues.

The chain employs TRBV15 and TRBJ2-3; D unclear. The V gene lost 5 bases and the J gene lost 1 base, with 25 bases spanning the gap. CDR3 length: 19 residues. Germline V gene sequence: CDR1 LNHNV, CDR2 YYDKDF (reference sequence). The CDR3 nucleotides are TGTGCCACCAGCTCCCGAACCAGCTCAGTGGGGTTACGCACAGATACGCAGTATTTT. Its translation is CATSSRTSSVGLRTDTQYF.

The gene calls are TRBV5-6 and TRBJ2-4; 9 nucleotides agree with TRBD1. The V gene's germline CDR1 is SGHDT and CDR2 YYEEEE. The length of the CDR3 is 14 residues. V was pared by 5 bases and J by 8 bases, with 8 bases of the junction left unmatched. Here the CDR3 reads CASRQTGGEDIQYF. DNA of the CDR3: TGTGCCAGCAGACAAACAGGGGGCGAGGACATTCAGTACTTC.

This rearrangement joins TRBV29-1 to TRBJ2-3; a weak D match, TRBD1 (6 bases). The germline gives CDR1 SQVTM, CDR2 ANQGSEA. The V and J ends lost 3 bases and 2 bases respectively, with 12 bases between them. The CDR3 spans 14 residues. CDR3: CSVEGAMNTDTQYF. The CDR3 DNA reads TGCAGCGTTGAGGGGGCGATGAACACAGATACGCAGTATTTT.

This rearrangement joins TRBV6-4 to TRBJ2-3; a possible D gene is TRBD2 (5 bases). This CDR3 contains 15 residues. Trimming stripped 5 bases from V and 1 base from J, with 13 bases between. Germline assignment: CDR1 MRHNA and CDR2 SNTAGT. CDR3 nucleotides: TGTGCCAGCAGTCCCGAGGGAAGGGGCACAGATACGCAGTATTTT. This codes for CASSPEGRGTDTQYF.

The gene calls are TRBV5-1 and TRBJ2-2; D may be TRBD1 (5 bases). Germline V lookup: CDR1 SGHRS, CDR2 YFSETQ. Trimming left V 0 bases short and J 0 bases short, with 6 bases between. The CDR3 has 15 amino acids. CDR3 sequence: CASSLGQPNTGELFF. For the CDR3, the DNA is TGCGCCAGCAGCTTGGGACAGCCGAACACCGGGGAGCTGTTTTTT. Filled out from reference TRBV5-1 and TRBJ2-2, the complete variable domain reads KAGVTQTPRYLIKTRGQQVTLSCSPISGHRSVSWYQQTPGQGLQFLFEYFSETQRNKGNFPGRFSGRQFSNSRSEMNVSTLELGDSALYLCASSLGQPNTGELFFGEGSRLTVL.

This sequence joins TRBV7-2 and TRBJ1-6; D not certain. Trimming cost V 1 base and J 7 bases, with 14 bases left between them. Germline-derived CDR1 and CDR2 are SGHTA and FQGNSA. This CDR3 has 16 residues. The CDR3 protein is CASSLEGGAGNSPLHF. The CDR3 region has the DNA TGTGCCAGCAGCTTAGAGGGTGGTGCGGGCAATTCACCCCTCCACTTT.

The CDR3 region has the DNA TGTGCCAGCAGCTTAGACGCGGGGGTCTACAATGAGCAGTTCTTC. This gives the protein CASSLDAGVYNEQFF. The chain joins TRBV5-4 to TRBJ2-1; 7 positions agree with TRBD2. The CDR3 extends over 15 amino acids. CDR1 is SGHNT, CDR2 YYREEE, per germline (reference sequence). Trimming cost V 2 bases and J 3 bases; bases outside gene matches: 5. The entire variable domain, with the rest obtained from reference TRBV5-4 and TRBJ2-1, is as follows: ETGVTQSPTHLIKTRGQQVTLRCSSQSGHNTVSWYQQALGQGPQFIFQYYREEENGRGNFPPRFSGLQFPNYSSELNVNALELDDSALYLCASSLDAGVYNEQFFGPGTRLTVL.

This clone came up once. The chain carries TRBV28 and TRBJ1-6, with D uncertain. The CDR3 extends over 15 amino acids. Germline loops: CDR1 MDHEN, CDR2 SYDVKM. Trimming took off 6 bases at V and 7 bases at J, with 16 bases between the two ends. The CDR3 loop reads CASSPSGLTNSPLHF. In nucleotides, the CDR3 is TGTGCCAGCAGCCCCTCTGGACTCACCAATTCACCCCTCCACTTT.

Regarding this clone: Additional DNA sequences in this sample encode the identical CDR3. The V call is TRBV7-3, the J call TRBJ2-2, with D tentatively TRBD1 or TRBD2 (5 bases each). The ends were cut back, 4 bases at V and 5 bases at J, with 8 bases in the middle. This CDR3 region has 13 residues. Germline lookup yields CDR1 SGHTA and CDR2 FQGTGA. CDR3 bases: TGTGCCAGCAGCTCGGGACCGACCGGGGAGCTGTTTTTT. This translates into CASSSGPTGELFF.

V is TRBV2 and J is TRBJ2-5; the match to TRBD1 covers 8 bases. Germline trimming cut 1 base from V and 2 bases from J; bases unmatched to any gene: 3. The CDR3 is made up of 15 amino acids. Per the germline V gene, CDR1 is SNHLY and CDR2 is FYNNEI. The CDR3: CASSEGGQVQETQYF. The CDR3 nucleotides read TGTGCCAGCAGTGAAGGGGGACAGGTTCAAGAGACCCAGTACTTC.

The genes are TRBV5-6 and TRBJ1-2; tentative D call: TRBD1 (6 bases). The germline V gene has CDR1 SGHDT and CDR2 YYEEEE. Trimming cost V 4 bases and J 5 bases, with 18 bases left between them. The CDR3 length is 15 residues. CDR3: CASSQDGQGRYGYTF. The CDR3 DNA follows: TGTGCCAGCAGCCAAGACGGTCAGGGGAGGTATGGCTACACCTTC.

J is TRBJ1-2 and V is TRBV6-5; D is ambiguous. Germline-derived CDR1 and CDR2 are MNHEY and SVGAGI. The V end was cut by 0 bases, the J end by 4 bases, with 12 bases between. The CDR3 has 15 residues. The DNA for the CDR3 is TGTGCCAGCAGTTACTCGACTTGGGGAACCTATGGCTACACCTTC. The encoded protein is CASSYSTWGTYGYTF.

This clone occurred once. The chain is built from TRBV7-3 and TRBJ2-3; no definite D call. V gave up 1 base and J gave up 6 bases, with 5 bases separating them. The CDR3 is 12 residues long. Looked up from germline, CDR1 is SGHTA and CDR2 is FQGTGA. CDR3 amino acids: CASSLIFDTQYF. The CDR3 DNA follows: TGTGCCAGCAGCTTAATCTTCGATACGCAGTATTTT.

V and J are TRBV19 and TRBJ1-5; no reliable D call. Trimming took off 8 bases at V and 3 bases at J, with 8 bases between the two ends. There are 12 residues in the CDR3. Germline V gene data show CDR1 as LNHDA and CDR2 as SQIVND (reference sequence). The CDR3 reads CASQVNNQPQHF. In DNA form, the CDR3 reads TGTGCCAGTCAAGTTAACAATCAGCCCCAGCATTTT. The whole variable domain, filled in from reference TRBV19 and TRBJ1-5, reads DGGITQSPKYLFRKEGQNVTLSCEQNLNHDAMYWYRQDPGQGLRLIYYSQIVNDFQKGDIAEGYSVSREKKESFPLTVTSAQKNPTAFYLCASQVNNQPQHFGDGTRLSIL.

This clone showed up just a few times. CDR3 sequence: CASSLYGTQEKLFF. As DNA, the CDR3 is TGTGCCAGCAGCTTATATGGGACACAAGAAAAACTGTTTTTT. This rearrangement joins TRBV7-9 to TRBJ1-4; tentative D call: TRBD1 (6 bases). CDR3 length equals 14 residues. V shed 2 bases and J shed 8 bases, with 12 bases lying between them. From germline, CDR1 is SEHNR and CDR2 FQNEAQ (reference sequence). The whole variable domain, filled in from reference TRBV7-9 and TRBJ1-4, reads DTGVSQNPRHKITKRGQNVTFRCDPISEHNRLYWYRQTLGQGPEFLTYFQNEAQLEKSRLLSDRFSAERPKGSFSTLEIQRTEQGDSAMYLCASSLYGTQEKLFFGSGTQLSVL.

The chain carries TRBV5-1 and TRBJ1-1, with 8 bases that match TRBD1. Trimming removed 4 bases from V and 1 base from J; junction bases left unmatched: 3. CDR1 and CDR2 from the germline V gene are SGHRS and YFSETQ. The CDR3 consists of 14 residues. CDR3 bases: TGCGCCAGCAGCAGAGGACAGGGGAACACTGAAGCTTTCTTT. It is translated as CASSRGQGNTEAFF.